These T cell receptor beta chains were read from a single sample in a study of blood T cell repertoires in COVID-19. Assay: immunoSEQ multiplex PCR; the TCRdb copy retains only in-frame clones and omits some. The table lists 95,000 to 110,000 clones, nearly 90% of them singletons. The sample comprised peripheral blood. The receptors were sampled from a man aged 45-65 years in a cohort sampled during active COVID-19. The CDR3 runs from the conserved cysteine through the conserved F or W. The order of the fields is V gene, J gene, D gene, CDR3 protein, CDR3 DNA. A D gene is named only where the DNA matches it firmly.

TRBV25-1	TRBJ1-4	NA	CASSSFGGGGEKLFF	TGTGCCAGCAGTTCTTTTGGTGGGGGCGGGGAAAAACTGTTTTTT
TRBV2	TRBJ1-5	NA	CASSTQGGLGQPQHF	TGTGCCAGCAGTACCCAGGGAGGGTTGGGTCAGCCCCAGCATTTT
TRBV6-5	TRBJ2-2	NA	CASKWALDTGELFF	TGTGCCAGCAAATGGGCGCTGGATACCGGGGAGCTGTTTTTT
TRBV15	TRBJ1-6	TRBD1	CATSSGGRAGPLHF	TGTGCCACCAGCTCAGGGGGGCGCGCCGGACCCCTCCACTTT
TRBV5-1	TRBJ1-2	NA	CASSTQGVGYGYTF	TGCGCCAGCAGCACCCAGGGCGTTGGCTATGGCTACACCTTC
TRBV18	TRBJ1-1	TRBD1	CASSPSGTGGGGTEAFF	TGTGCCAGCTCACCATCCGGGACAGGGGGTGGAGGCACTGAAGCTTTCTTT
TRBV25-1	TRBJ2-3	TRBD1	CASSVTGASTDTQYF	TGTGCCAGCAGTGTTACAGGGGCTAGCACAGATACGCAGTATTTT
TRBV18	TRBJ1-6	TRBD1	CASSPKPGQGNSPLHF	TGTGCCAGCTCTCCAAAACCGGGACAGGGAAATTCACCCCTCCACTTT
TRBV11-2	TRBJ1-1	TRBD1	CASSSSDRGDTEAFF	TGTGCCAGCAGCTCATCGGACAGGGGAGACACTGAAGCTTTCTTT
TRBV7-2	TRBJ2-3	NA	CASSSLGRSTDTQYF	TGTGCCAGCAGCTCCCTGGGGCGGAGCACAGATACGCAGTATTTT
TRBV6-6	TRBJ2-1	TRBD1	CASRDRGLNEQFF	TGTGCCAGCCGGGACAGGGGGCTGAATGAGCAGTTCTTC
TRBV4-3	TRBJ2-1	TRBD2	CASSQKFSGGAGEQFF	TGCGCCAGCAGCCAAAAATTCAGCGGGGGGGCGGGTGAGCAGTTCTTC
TRBV28	TRBJ1-6	NA	CASRSEGGSPLHF	TGTGCCAGCAGGTCGGAGGGAGGGTCACCCCTCCACTTT
TRBV5-1	TRBJ1-6	TRBD1	CASSFTGGNSPLHF	TGCGCCAGCAGCTTCACAGGGGGTAATTCACCCCTCCACTTT